Presented here are 10 T cell receptor beta chains from one specimen sequenced in a study of post-analysis software for immune sequencing data. Unique molecular identifiers were carried by the TCR beta cDNA libraries. TCRdb re-called the PCR reads through MiXCR, storing one row per CDR3 protein. The repertoire consists of 160,000 or so distinct CDR3 sequences, with under 40% occurring once and the leading ten covering 28%. The sequencing here drew on blood, taken after autologous hematopoietic stem cell transplantation. These receptors all come from a girl aged 5 to 17 with multiple sclerosis.

This clonotype occurred a few times. The chain is built from TRBV29-1 and TRBJ2-5; TRBD1 aligns across 12 bases. The CDR3 sequence is 14 residues long. V lost 5 bases, J lost 5 bases, and 6 bases stayed unmatched. Germline values: CDR1 SQVTM, CDR2 ANQGSEA. The CDR3: CSVFGTGGGETQYF. The CDR3 nucleotides are TGCAGCGTTTTTGGGACAGGGGGCGGTGAGACCCAGTACTTC.

This clonotype showed up just a few times. The rearrangement links TRBV5-1 to TRBJ2-1; 10 nucleotides align to TRBD2. V lost 2 bases, J lost 0 bases, and 14 bases stayed unmatched. This CDR3 region has 20 residues. CDR1 and CDR2 from the germline V gene are SGHRS and YFSETQ. CDR3 bases: TGCGCCAGCAGCTTACCTACCGGGACTAGCGCCCCGAGCTCCTACAATGAGCAGTTCTTC. Protein product: CASSLPTGTSAPSSYNEQFF.

This sequence joins TRBV7-3 and TRBJ1-4, with D possibly matching TRBD1 (6 bases). Per the germline V gene, CDR1 is SGHTA and CDR2 is FQGTGA. CDR3 length: 15 residues. V was cut by 5 bases and J by 7 bases, with 17 bases left in between. This CDR3 reads CASSPTVGAVEKLFF. The CDR3 nucleotides are TGTGCCAGCAGCCCGACCGTGGGGGCTGTTGAAAAACTGTTTTTT.

V gene TRBV9 combines with J gene TRBJ2-3, with TRBD2 matching over 9 bases. CDR1 is SGDLS, CDR2 YYNGEE, per germline. The V segment lost 3 bases and the J segment 1 base; nucleotides outside the gene matches: 6. The CDR3 sequence is 16 residues long. The CDR3 region has the DNA TGTGCCAGCAGCGCGAGAGCGGGAGGTGGCACAGATACGCAGTATTTT. This sequence encodes CASSARAGGGTDTQYF. Full variable domain (rest looked up from reference TRBV9 and TRBJ2-3): DSGVTQTPKHLITATGQRVTLRCSPRSGDLSVYWYQQSLDQGLQFLIQYYNGEERAKGNILERFSAQQFPDLHSELNLSSLELGDSALYFCASSARAGGGTDTQYFGPGTRLTVL.

This clonotype was seen a few times. The chain carries TRBV19 and TRBJ2-3; TRBD2 matches 14 bases. The V gene end was trimmed by 7 bases and the J gene end by 0 bases; junction bases not matched to a gene: 6. Looked up from germline, CDR1 is LNHDA and CDR2 is SQIVND (reference sequence). The CDR3 is 17 amino acids. The DNA of the CDR3 is TGTGCCAGTACGAGACTAGCGGGAGGGGCTAGCACAGATACGCAGTATTTT. It is translated as CASTRLAGGASTDTQYF.

Turning to this clonotype: A much larger clone sits a single nucleotide away, making a read error possible. The CDR3 here is CASSPAGYSGRSNEQYF. The CDR3 DNA sequence: TGCGCCAGCAGCCCCGCTGGGTACAGCGGGAGGTCAAACGAGCAGTACTTC. J is TRBJ2-5 and V is TRBV5-1; 9 nucleotides line up with TRBD2. The DNA end lines up better with TRBJ2-7; the J call may be wrong. The CDR3 covers 17 residues. Germline V gene sequence: CDR1 SGHRS, CDR2 YFSETQ.

CDR3 sequence reads: CASSRTGKLEQYF. CDR3 DNA: TGCGCCAGCAGTAGGACAGGGAAGTTGGAGCAGTACTTC. The chain links TRBV5-1 to TRBJ2-7, with TRBD1 matching 8 bases. Germline CDR1 SGHRS, CDR2 YFSETQ. This CDR3 is built from 13 residues. The junction had 8 bases not matched to a gene; V was cut back by 5 bases and J by 7 bases.

The genes are TRBV7-2 and TRBJ2-7; D is possibly TRBD1 (5 bases). The CDR3 consists of 14 residues. Germline V CDR1 and CDR2: SGHTA, FQGNSA. V dropped 5 bases and J dropped 1 base, with 12 bases sitting between them. The CDR3 DNA reads TGTGCCAGCAGCATCACAACAGGTTCCTACGAGCAGTACTTC. It yields the protein CASSITTGSYEQYF.

The chain has TRBV20-1 and TRBJ2-5; tentatively, D is TRBD1 (5 bases). The end of the DNA is better explained by TRBJ2-7, so the J call may be wrong. Germline lookup yields CDR1 DFQATT and CDR2 SNEGSKA (reference sequence). This CDR3 has 13 residues. CDR3 bases: TGCAGTGCTAGAGAGGCAGGGTCGGGCGAGCAGTACTTC. Protein: CSAREAGSGEQYF.

The rearrangement links TRBV5-6 to TRBJ2-7, with 8 bases that match TRBD1. The CDR3 is made up of 15 amino acids. CDR1 SGHDT and CDR2 YYEEEE come from the germline V gene. V gave up 0 bases and J gave up 0 bases; unmatched junction bases: 2. The CDR3 is CASSLDGQGSYEQYF. The CDR3 region has the DNA TGTGCCAGCAGCTTGGACGGACAGGGCTCCTACGAGCAGTACTTC.